This is a list of T cell receptor beta chains from one sample in a study of T cells in tumors after PD-1 blockade. Generated by immunoSEQ multiplex PCR, the TCRdb table keeps only in-frame clones and is missing some. The profile shows 9,100 or so clones, around two thirds of them singletons. The sample here was tumor tissue, taken after anti-PD-1 treatment. The source of these receptors is a human donor with basal cell carcinoma. Both conserved end residues are part of each CDR3. The D gene is left open where the match is weak. Clone size is stated in some rows and not others, as once, few, many or a class when expanded.

V gene: TRBV30
D gene: TRBD1
clone size: NA
J gene: TRBJ1-5
CDR3 protein: CAWSVRDRSFRGDQPQHF
CDR3 DNA: TGTGCCTGGAGTGTTCGGGACAGGTCGTTTCGGGGGGATCAGCCCCAGCATTTT

V gene: TRBV5-1
D gene: TRBD2
clone size: NA
J gene: TRBJ2-7
CDR3 protein: CASSWDSGGAVPYEQYF
CDR3 DNA: TGCGCCAGCAGCTGGGATAGCGGGGGGGCAGTACCCTACGAGCAGTACTTC

V gene: TRBV18
D gene: TRBD1
clone size: NA
J gene: TRBJ1-2
CDR3 protein: CASSPVQGAPHGGYTF
CDR3 DNA: TGTGCCAGCTCACCAGTACAGGGGGCTCCTCACGGTGGCTACACCTTC

V gene: TRBV9
D gene: NA
clone size: NA
J gene: TRBJ2-3
CDR3 protein: CASSRDNPTDTQYF
CDR3 DNA: TGTGCCAGCAGCCGGGACAACCCCACAGATACGCAGTATTTT

V gene: TRBV4-2
D gene: NA
clone size: large
J gene: TRBJ1-5
CDR3 protein: CASSQDNNQPQHF
CDR3 DNA: TGTGCCAGCAGCCAAGATAACAATCAGCCCCAGCATTTT

V gene: TRBV5-1
D gene: NA
clone size: few
J gene: TRBJ2-5
CDR3 protein: CASSLGMRGGETQYF
CDR3 DNA: TGCGCCAGCAGCTTGGGTATGAGGGGCGGGGAGACCCAGTACTTC

V gene: TRBV2
D gene: TRBD2
clone size: few
J gene: TRBJ2-7
CDR3 protein: CASSERLAGGISSYEQYF
CDR3 DNA: TGTGCCAGCAGTGAAAGGCTAGCGGGGGGTATAAGCTCCTACGAGCAGTACTTC

V gene: TRBV9
D gene: NA
clone size: NA
J gene: TRBJ2-7
CDR3 protein: CASNAGDISYEQYF
CDR3 DNA: TGTGCCAGCAACGCGGGGGACATATCCTACGAGCAGTACTTC

V gene: TRBV19
D gene: NA
clone size: once
J gene: TRBJ2-1
CDR3 protein: CASSIWGANDEQFF
CDR3 DNA: TGTGCCAGTAGTATTTGGGGGGCGAACGATGAGCAGTTCTTC

V gene: TRBV30
D gene: NA
clone size: NA
J gene: TRBJ1-6
CDR3 protein: CAWSVDGYNSPLHF
CDR3 DNA: TGTGCCTGGAGTGTCGACGGCTATAATTCACCCCTCCACTTT

V gene: TRBV19
D gene: NA
clone size: NA
J gene: TRBJ2-7
CDR3 protein: CASSLTRGGEQYF
CDR3 DNA: TGTGCCAGTTCACTAACTCGGGGTGGCGAGCAGTACTTC

V gene: TRBV2
D gene: TRBD2
clone size: NA
J gene: TRBJ2-3
CDR3 protein: CASSEAIAGGRDTQYF
CDR3 DNA: TGTGCCAGCAGTGAAGCGATAGCGGGGGGGAGGGATACGCAGTATTTT

V gene: TRBV5-8
D gene: NA
clone size: once
J gene: TRBJ1-4
CDR3 protein: CASSWRMGGNEKLFF
CDR3 DNA: TGTGCCAGCAGCTGGCGGATGGGCGGTAATGAAAAACTGTTTTTT

V gene: TRBV6-1
D gene: NA
clone size: NA
J gene: TRBJ1-2
CDR3 protein: CASSEQTITNVILGDF
CDR3 DNA: TGTGCCAGCAGTGAACAAACCATTACGAACGTTATTTTGGGTGACTTC

V gene: TRBV19
D gene: NA
clone size: NA
J gene: TRBJ1-1
CDR3 protein: CATSLRGERTEAFF
CDR3 DNA: TGTGCCACCTCACTAAGGGGGGAGAGGACTGAAGCTTTCTTT

V gene: TRBV30
D gene: NA
clone size: NA
J gene: TRBJ1-1
CDR3 protein: CAWSTAGNTEAFF
CDR3 DNA: TGTGCCTGGAGTACGGCGGGTAACACTGAAGCTTTCTTT

V gene: TRBV3-1/TRBV3-2
D gene: TRBD1
clone size: few
J gene: TRBJ1-2
CDR3 protein: CASSQDRGYGYTF
CDR3 DNA: TGTGCCAGCAGCCAGGACAGGGGCTATGGCTACACCTTC

V gene: TRBV6-5
D gene: TRBD1
clone size: NA
J gene: TRBJ1-6
CDR3 protein: CASILTGGISPLHF
CDR3 DNA: TGTGCCAGCATTCTGACAGGGGGCATTTCACCCCTCCACTTT

V gene: TRBV15
D gene: TRBD1
clone size: NA
J gene: TRBJ1-1
CDR3 protein: CATSTGTGGLTEAFF
CDR3 DNA: TGTGCCACCAGCACAGGGACAGGGGGATTGACTGAAGCTTTCTTT

V gene: TRBV19
D gene: NA
clone size: few
J gene: TRBJ1-5
CDR3 protein: CASSIPGGRRGQPQHF
CDR3 DNA: TGTGCCAGTAGTATTCCCGGGGGAAGGAGAGGTCAGCCCCAGCATTTT

V gene: TRBV2
D gene: NA
clone size: NA
J gene: TRBJ1-2
CDR3 protein: CASSTQTGNYGYTF
CDR3 DNA: TGTGCCAGCAGTACTCAGACGGGAAACTATGGCTACACCTTC

V gene: TRBV5-1
D gene: TRBD1
clone size: NA
J gene: TRBJ1-1
CDR3 protein: CASSPRTGVSPEAFF
CDR3 DNA: TGCGCCAGCAGCCCGAGGACAGGGGTATCTCCTGAAGCTTTCTTT

V gene: TRBV7-3
D gene: NA
clone size: NA
J gene: TRBJ2-5
CDR3 protein: CASSLGTNQETQYF
CDR3 DNA: TGTGCCAGCAGCTTAGGGACAAACCAAGAGACCCAGTACTTC

V gene: TRBV6-5
D gene: NA
clone size: few
J gene: TRBJ1-5
CDR3 protein: CASSYLGIHQPQHF
CDR3 DNA: TGTGCCAGCAGTTACCTGGGAATCCATCAGCCCCAGCATTTT

V gene: TRBV7-8
D gene: NA
clone size: NA
J gene: TRBJ1-2
CDR3 protein: CASSLARTTGTWDYGYTF
CDR3 DNA: TGTGCCAGCAGCTTAGCGAGGACCACTGGGACATGGGACTATGGCTACACCTTC

V gene: TRBV4-1
D gene: TRBD1
clone size: NA
J gene: TRBJ2-6
CDR3 protein: CASSPRDRTSGANVLTF
CDR3 DNA: TGCGCCAGCAGCCCCCGGGACAGAACCTCTGGGGCCAACGTCCTGACTTTC

V gene: TRBV5-1
D gene: TRBD1
clone size: NA
J gene: TRBJ1-2
CDR3 protein: CASRGDSSYGYTF
CDR3 DNA: TGCGCCAGCAGGGGGGACAGTAGCTATGGCTACACCTTC

V gene: TRBV7-9
D gene: NA
clone size: medium-sized
J gene: TRBJ1-2
CDR3 protein: CASSSGTIGYTF
CDR3 DNA: TGTGCCAGCAGCTCCGGGACGATTGGCTACACCTTC

V gene: TRBV5-1
D gene: NA
clone size: NA
J gene: TRBJ1-1
CDR3 protein: CASSLQGLTEAFF
CDR3 DNA: TGCGCCAGCAGCTTGCAGGGGCTGACTGAAGCTTTCTTT

V gene: TRBV25-1
D gene: TRBD2
clone size: NA
J gene: TRBJ2-3
CDR3 protein: CASSERLAGPTQYF
CDR3 DNA: TGTGCCAGCAGTGAAAGGCTAGCGGGGCCTACGCAGTATTTT

V gene: TRBV10-3
D gene: NA
clone size: few
J gene: TRBJ2-5
CDR3 protein: CAISGSGMETQYF
CDR3 DNA: TGTGCCATCAGTGGGTCCGGGATGGAGACCCAGTACTTC